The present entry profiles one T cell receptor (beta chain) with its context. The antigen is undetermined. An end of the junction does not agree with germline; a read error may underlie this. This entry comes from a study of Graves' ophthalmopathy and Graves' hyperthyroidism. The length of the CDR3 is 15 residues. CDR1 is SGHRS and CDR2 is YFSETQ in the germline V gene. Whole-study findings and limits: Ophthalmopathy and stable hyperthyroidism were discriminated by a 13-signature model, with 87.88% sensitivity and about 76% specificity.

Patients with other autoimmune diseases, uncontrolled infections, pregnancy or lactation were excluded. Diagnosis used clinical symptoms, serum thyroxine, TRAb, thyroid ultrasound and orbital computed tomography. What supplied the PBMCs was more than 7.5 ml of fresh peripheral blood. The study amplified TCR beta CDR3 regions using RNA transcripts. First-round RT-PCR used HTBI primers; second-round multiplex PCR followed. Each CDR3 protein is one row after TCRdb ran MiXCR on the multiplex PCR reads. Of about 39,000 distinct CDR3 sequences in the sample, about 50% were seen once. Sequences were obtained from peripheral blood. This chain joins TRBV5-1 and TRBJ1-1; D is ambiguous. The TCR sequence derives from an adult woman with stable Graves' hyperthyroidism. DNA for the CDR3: TGCGCCAGCGGCTTGGGGTCAGGTGTCGACACTGAAGCTTTCTTT. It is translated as CASGLGSGVDTEAFF.